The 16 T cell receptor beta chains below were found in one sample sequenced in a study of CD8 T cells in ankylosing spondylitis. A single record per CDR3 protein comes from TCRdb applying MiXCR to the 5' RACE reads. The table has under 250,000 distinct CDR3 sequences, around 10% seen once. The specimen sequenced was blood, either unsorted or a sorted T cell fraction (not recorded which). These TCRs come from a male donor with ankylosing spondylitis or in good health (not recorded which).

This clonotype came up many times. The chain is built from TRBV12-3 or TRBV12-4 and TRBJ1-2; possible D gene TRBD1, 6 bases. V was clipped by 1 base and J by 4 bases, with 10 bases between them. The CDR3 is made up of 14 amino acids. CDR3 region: CASSLDRVFYGYTF. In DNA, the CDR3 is TGTGCCAGCAGTTTAGACAGGGTATTCTATGGCTACACCTTC.

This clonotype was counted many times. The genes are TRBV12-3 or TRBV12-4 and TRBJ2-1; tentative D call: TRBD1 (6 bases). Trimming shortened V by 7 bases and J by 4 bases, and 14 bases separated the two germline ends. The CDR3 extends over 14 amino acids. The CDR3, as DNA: TGTGCCAGCACCCAACAGGGCCTATACAATGAGCAGTTCTTC. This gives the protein CASTQQGLYNEQFF.

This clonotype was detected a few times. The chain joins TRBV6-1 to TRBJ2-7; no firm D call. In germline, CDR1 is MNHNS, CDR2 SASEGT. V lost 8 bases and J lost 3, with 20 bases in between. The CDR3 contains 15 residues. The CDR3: CASQRRFLTNYEQYF. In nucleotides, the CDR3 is TGTGCCAGCCAAAGACGATTCCTTACTAACTACGAGCAGTACTTC.

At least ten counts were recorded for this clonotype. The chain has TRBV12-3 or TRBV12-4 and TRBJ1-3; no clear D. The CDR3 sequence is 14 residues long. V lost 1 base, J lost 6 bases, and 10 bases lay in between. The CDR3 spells CASSLGGQPNTIYF. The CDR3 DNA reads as TGTGCCAGCAGTTTAGGTGGGCAGCCAAACACCATATATTTT.

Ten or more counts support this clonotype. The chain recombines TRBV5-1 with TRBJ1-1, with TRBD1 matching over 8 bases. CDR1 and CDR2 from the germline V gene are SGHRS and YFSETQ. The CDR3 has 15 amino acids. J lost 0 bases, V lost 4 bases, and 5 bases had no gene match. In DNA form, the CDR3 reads TGCGCCAGCAGCGTACCGGGACAGGTGAACACTGAAGCTTTCTTT. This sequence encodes CASSVPGQVNTEAFF.

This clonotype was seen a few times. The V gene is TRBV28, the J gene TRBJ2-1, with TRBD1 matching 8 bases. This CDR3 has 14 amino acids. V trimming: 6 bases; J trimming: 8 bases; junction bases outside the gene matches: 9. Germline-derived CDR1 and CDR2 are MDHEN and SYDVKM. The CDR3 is CASSPPTGVHEQFF. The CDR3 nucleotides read TGTGCCAGCAGCCCCCCGACAGGGGTTCATGAGCAGTTCTTC.

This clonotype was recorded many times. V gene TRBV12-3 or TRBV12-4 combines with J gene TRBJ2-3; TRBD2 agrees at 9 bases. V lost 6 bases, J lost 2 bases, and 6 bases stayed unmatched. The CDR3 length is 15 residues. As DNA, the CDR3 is TGTGCCAGCAGGCGGACTAGCGCGTACACAGATACGCAGTATTTT. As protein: CASRRTSAYTDTQYF.

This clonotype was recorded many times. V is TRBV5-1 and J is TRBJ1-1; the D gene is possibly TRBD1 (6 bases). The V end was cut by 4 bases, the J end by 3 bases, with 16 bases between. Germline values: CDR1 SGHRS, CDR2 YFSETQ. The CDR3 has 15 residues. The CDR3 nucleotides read TGCGCCAGCAGCCCCGAAGGGGGAGGTCACACTGAAGCTTTCTTT. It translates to CASSPEGGGHTEAFF.

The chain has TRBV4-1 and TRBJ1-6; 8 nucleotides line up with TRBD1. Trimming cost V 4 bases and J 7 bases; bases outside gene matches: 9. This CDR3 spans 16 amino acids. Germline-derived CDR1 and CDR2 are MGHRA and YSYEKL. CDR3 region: CASSPTGPGGNSPLHF. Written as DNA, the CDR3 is TGCGCCAGCAGCCCCACCGGACCAGGGGGCAATTCACCCCTCCACTTT.

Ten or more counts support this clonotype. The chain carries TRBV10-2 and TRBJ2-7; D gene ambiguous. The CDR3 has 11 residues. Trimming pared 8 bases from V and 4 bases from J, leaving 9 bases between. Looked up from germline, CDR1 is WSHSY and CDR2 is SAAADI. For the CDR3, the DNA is TGCGCCAGCGCCGTAGGTTACGAGCAGTACTTC. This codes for CASAVGYEQYF.

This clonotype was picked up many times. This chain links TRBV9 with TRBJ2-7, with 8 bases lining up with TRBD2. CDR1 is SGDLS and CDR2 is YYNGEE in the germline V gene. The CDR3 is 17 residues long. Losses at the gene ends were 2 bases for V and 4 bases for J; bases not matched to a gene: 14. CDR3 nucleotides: TGTGCCAGCAGCGTGGACCTCCCGGGGGGGTTGGGGTACGAGCAGTACTTC. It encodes CASSVDLPGGLGYEQYF.

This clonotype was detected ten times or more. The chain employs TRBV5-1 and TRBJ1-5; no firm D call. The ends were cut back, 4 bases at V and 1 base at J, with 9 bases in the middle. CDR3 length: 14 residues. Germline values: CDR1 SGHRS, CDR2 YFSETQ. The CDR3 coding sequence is TGCGCCAGCAGCGTCAGCGGGAGCAATCAGCCCCAGCATTTT. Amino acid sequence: CASSVSGSNQPQHF.

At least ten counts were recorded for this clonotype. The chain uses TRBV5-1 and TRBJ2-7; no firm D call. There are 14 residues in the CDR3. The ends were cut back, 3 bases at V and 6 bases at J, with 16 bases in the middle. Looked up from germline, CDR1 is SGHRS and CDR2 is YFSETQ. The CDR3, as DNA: TGCGCCAGCAGCTACACCGGCTTAGACGGCGAGCAGTACTTC. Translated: CASSYTGLDGEQYF.

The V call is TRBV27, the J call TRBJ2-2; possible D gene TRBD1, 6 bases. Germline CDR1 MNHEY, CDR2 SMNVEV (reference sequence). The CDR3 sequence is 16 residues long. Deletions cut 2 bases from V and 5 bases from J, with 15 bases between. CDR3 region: CASSLPAGVKTGELFF. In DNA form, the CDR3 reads TGTGCCAGCAGTTTACCGGCAGGGGTAAAGACCGGGGAGCTGTTTTTT.

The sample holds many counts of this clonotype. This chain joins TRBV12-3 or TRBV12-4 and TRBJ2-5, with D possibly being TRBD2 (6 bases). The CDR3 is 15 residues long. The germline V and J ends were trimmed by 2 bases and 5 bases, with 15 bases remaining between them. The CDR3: CASSLRASVRETQYF. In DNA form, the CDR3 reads TGTGCCAGCAGTTTAAGGGCTAGCGTTAGGGAGACCCAGTACTTC.

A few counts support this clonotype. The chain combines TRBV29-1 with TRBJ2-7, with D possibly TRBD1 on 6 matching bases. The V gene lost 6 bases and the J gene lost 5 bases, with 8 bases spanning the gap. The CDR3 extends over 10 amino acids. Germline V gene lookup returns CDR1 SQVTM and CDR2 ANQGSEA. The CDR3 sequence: CSVGQNEQYF. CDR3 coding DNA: TGCAGCGTGGGACAAAACGAGCAGTACTTC.